This is a list of T cell receptor beta chains from one sample in a study of blood T cell repertoires in COVID-19. Sequenced by immunoSEQ multiplex PCR; TCRdb stores in-frame clones only, minus some. The profile shows under 300,000 clones, about 80% of them singletons. Sequencing was done on a sample of PBMCs or T cells enriched from blood (not recorded which). The receptors originated from a man in his forties or fifties who had recovered from COVID-19. The CDR3 runs from the conserved cysteine through the conserved F or W. The order of the fields is CDR3 length, D gene, clone size, V gene, J gene, CDR3 DNA, CDR3 protein. D genes are given only for firm matches. The size of a clone is reported for some rows only, either as once, few or many, or as a class for expanded clones.

len: 13; d_gene: TRBD1; abundance: NA; v_gene: TRBV6-5; j_gene: TRBJ2-5; CDR3nt: TGTGCCAGCAGTAACAGGGGGTCAGAGACCCAGTACTTC; CDR3aa: CASSNRGSETQYF
len: 14; d_gene: NA; abundance: NA; v_gene: TRBV18; j_gene: TRBJ2-3; CDR3nt: TGTGCCAGCTCACCAGGGGGGATCGCAGATACGCAGTATTTT; CDR3aa: CASSPGGIADTQYF
len: 15; d_gene: TRBD2; abundance: NA; v_gene: TRBV25-1; j_gene: TRBJ2-5; CDR3nt: TGTGCCAGCAGTGCGAGCGGGGGGGCTCGGGAGACCCAGTACTTC; CDR3aa: CASSASGGARETQYF
len: 13; d_gene: NA; abundance: NA; v_gene: TRBV10-3; j_gene: TRBJ1-2; CDR3nt: TGTGCCATCAATCCCGGGAGGGACTATGGCTACACCTTC; CDR3aa: CAINPGRDYGYTF
len: 15; d_gene: NA; abundance: NA; v_gene: TRBV6-5; j_gene: TRBJ1-4; CDR3nt: TGTGCCAGCAGAATAACAGGATCATTGAATGAAAAACTGTTTTTT; CDR3aa: CASRITGSLNEKLFF
len: 12; d_gene: NA; abundance: NA; v_gene: TRBV3-1/TRBV3-2; j_gene: TRBJ2-1; CDR3nt: TGTGCCAGCAGCCTGTCCGGGGATGAGCAGTTCTTC; CDR3aa: CASSLSGDEQFF
len: 15; d_gene: TRBD1; abundance: NA; v_gene: TRBV7-2; j_gene: TRBJ1-2; CDR3nt: TGTGCCAGCAGCTTAGGTGGACAGGGAAACTATGGCTACACCTTC; CDR3aa: CASSLGGQGNYGYTF
len: 10; d_gene: NA; abundance: once; v_gene: TRBV3-1/TRBV3-2; j_gene: TRBJ2-7; CDR3nt: TGTGCCAGCAGCCTCATCGAGCAGTACTTC; CDR3aa: CASSLIEQYF
len: 17; d_gene: TRBD1; abundance: NA; v_gene: TRBV28; j_gene: TRBJ2-6; CDR3nt: TGTGCCAGCACGGGGGACAGGGGGCGAACTGGGGCCAACGTCCTGACTTTC; CDR3aa: CASTGDRGRTGANVLTF
len: 14; d_gene: NA; abundance: many; v_gene: TRBV18; j_gene: TRBJ2-7; CDR3nt: TGTGCCAGCTCACCGTGGGCGACGTCCTACGAGCAGTACTTC; CDR3aa: CASSPWATSYEQYF
len: 13; d_gene: NA; abundance: NA; v_gene: TRBV10-1; j_gene: TRBJ2-1; CDR3nt: TGCGCCAGCAGTGCAGAATGGTTCAATGAGCAGTTCTTC; CDR3aa: CASSAEWFNEQFF
len: 17; d_gene: NA; abundance: once; v_gene: TRBV7-9; j_gene: TRBJ1-4; CDR3nt: TGTGCCAGCAGCTTTAGACAGAGTTACGCAACTAATGAAAAACTGTTTTTT; CDR3aa: CASSFRQSYATNEKLFF
len: 17; d_gene: NA; abundance: NA; v_gene: TRBV24-1; j_gene: TRBJ2-3; CDR3nt: TGTGCCACCAGTGATTTTAGGGCGGGACCTGCCACAGATACGCAGTATTTT; CDR3aa: CATSDFRAGPATDTQYF
len: 15; d_gene: NA; abundance: NA; v_gene: TRBV18; j_gene: TRBJ1-1; CDR3nt: TGTGCCAGCTCACTTTCAACTGGAGGGAACACTGAAGCTTTCTTT; CDR3aa: CASSLSTGGNTEAFF
len: 14; d_gene: NA; abundance: NA; v_gene: TRBV10-3; j_gene: TRBJ1-2; CDR3nt: TGTGCCATCAGTGACTCAGGGCTTAACTATGGCTACACCTTC; CDR3aa: CAISDSGLNYGYTF
len: 14; d_gene: NA; abundance: NA; v_gene: TRBV7-9; j_gene: TRBJ1-5; CDR3nt: TGTGCCAGCAGCCGGGACACCCTGTGGCAGCCCCAGCATTTT; CDR3aa: CASSRDTLWQPQHF
len: 14; d_gene: TRBD2; abundance: NA; v_gene: TRBV7-3; j_gene: TRBJ2-2; CDR3nt: TGTGCCAGCAGGGGAGGGCGGGGGACCGGGGAGCTGTTTTTT; CDR3aa: CASRGGRGTGELFF
len: 18; d_gene: TRBD2; abundance: NA; v_gene: TRBV4-3; j_gene: TRBJ2-3; CDR3nt: TGCGCCAGCAGCCAAGAAGAGACTAGCGGGAGGGTTACAGATACGCAGTATTTT; CDR3aa: CASSQEETSGRVTDTQYF
len: 13; d_gene: NA; abundance: NA; v_gene: TRBV29-1; j_gene: TRBJ1-1; CDR3nt: TGCAGCGTCGTTGGGGGGGTGAACACTGAAGCTTTCTTT; CDR3aa: CSVVGGVNTEAFF
len: 20; d_gene: TRBD1; abundance: once; v_gene: TRBV5-1; j_gene: TRBJ1-6; CDR3nt: TGCGCCAGCAGCTTGGCCGCCGGGACAGGGATTAGCTCCTATAATTCACCCCTCCACTTT; CDR3aa: CASSLAAGTGISSYNSPLHF
len: 16; d_gene: NA; abundance: NA; v_gene: TRBV7-9; j_gene: TRBJ2-1; CDR3nt: TGTGCCAGCAGCTCTAGTGGGACGGGGACTTACAATGAGCAGTTCTTC; CDR3aa: CASSSSGTGTYNEQFF
len: 15; d_gene: NA; abundance: NA; v_gene: TRBV5-8; j_gene: TRBJ1-1; CDR3nt: TGTGCCAGCACCTTAAGAGCTGGTACCAACACTGAAGCTTTCTTT; CDR3aa: CASTLRAGTNTEAFF
len: 14; d_gene: NA; abundance: NA; v_gene: TRBV27; j_gene: TRBJ2-4; CDR3nt: TGTGCCAGCAGTTTACACAGGGGAGGTGAAGTTCAGTACTTC; CDR3aa: CASSLHRGGEVQYF
len: 14; d_gene: TRBD2; abundance: NA; v_gene: TRBV29-1; j_gene: TRBJ2-1; CDR3nt: TGCAGCGTTGATCGGTCTAGCGGATACAATGAGCAGTTCTTC; CDR3aa: CSVDRSSGYNEQFF
len: 15; d_gene: NA; abundance: NA; v_gene: TRBV7-2; j_gene: TRBJ2-2; CDR3nt: TGTGCCAGCAGCTACGGACTACGAGGCACCGGGGAGCTGTTTTTT; CDR3aa: CASSYGLRGTGELFF
len: 14; d_gene: TRBD1; abundance: NA; v_gene: TRBV2; j_gene: TRBJ2-7; CDR3nt: TGTGCCAGCAATACCGGGACAGGTCGCTTCGAGCAGTACTTC; CDR3aa: CASNTGTGRFEQYF
len: 18; d_gene: TRBD1; abundance: NA; v_gene: TRBV3-1/TRBV3-2; j_gene: TRBJ1-6; CDR3nt: TGTGCCAGCAGCCATAATAGAGGGGGCGGGTCCTATAATTCACCCCTCCACTTT; CDR3aa: CASSHNRGGGSYNSPLHF
len: 14; d_gene: NA; abundance: NA; v_gene: TRBV7-2; j_gene: TRBJ1-2; CDR3nt: TGTGCCAGCAGCACAAGCGGCGGACTCTATGGCTACACCTTC; CDR3aa: CASSTSGGLYGYTF
len: 13; d_gene: NA; abundance: NA; v_gene: TRBV2; j_gene: TRBJ1-5; CDR3nt: TGTGCCAGCACCCAGGATCTCAATCAGCCCCAGCATTTT; CDR3aa: CASTQDLNQPQHF
len: 19; d_gene: TRBD1; abundance: NA; v_gene: TRBV2; j_gene: TRBJ1-4; CDR3nt: TGTGCCAGCAGTACATACCGGGACAGGGGGTCCGTGGCTAATGAAAAACTGTTTTTT; CDR3aa: CASSTYRDRGSVANEKLFF
len: 12; d_gene: NA; abundance: few; v_gene: TRBV12-3/TRBV12-4; j_gene: TRBJ2-2; CDR3nt: TGTGCCAGCAGTTTCCATCCCGGGGAGCTGTTTTTT; CDR3aa: CASSFHPGELFF
len: 13; d_gene: TRBD1; abundance: NA; v_gene: TRBV29-1; j_gene: TRBJ1-1; CDR3nt: TGCAGCGTTGAAGGAGGGGGCCGCACTGAAGCTTTCTTT; CDR3aa: CSVEGGGRTEAFF
len: 15; d_gene: TRBD2; abundance: NA; v_gene: TRBV9; j_gene: TRBJ2-1; CDR3nt: TGTGCCAGCAGCTTGAGTCTAGCGGAGACCAATGAGCAGTTCTTC; CDR3aa: CASSLSLAETNEQFF